The clone carrying this T cell receptor beta chain occurred many times. Trimming stripped 3 bases from V and 8 bases from J, with 11 bases between. The CDR3 has 14 amino acids. As the template, RNA transcripts were used to amplify TCR beta CDR3 regions. RT-PCR in the first round used HTBI primers; a second-round multiplex PCR followed. Each CDR3 protein is one row after TCRdb ran MiXCR on the multiplex PCR reads. Altogether roughly 51,000 distinct CDR3 sequences are present, 50% being singletons, with the ten largest covering 20% to 25%. This entry is derived from a study of Graves' ophthalmopathy and Graves' hyperthyroidism.

The sequenced sample consisted of peripheral blood. This chain links TRBV12-3 or TRBV12-4 with TRBJ2-6, with D tentatively TRBD1 or TRBD2 (5 bases each). The sequence was collected from an adult man with Graves' ophthalmopathy. CDR3 sequence (DNA): TGTGCCAGCAGTTTTGGTCGGGGACCCAACGTCCTGACTTTC. Protein product: CASSFGRGPNVLTF.